This TCR beta chain was recovered during a study of blood T cell repertoires in COVID-19. About the study: The study drew acute and convalescent COVID-19 samples from the United States, Italy and Spain. The cDNA or gDNA used as material had been derived from T cells, B-cell-depleted T cells, or PBMCs.

The length of the CDR3 is 14 residues. V shed 6 bases and J 1 base; nucleotides not matched to a gene: 5. Germline loops: CDR1 ENHRY, CDR2 SYGVKD. In the original workflow: Estimates of nucleated cell counts were drawn from the amplification of reference gene primers. Method: immunoSEQ multiplex PCR; TCRdb's copy keeps in-frame clones and lacks some. Clonal size and the V and J genes are those of that table, whereas D and trimming came from the DNA. The top ten hold 4.6% of the sample, which has over 65,000 clones, around 90% seen once. The chain combines TRBV10-3 with TRBJ2-5, with TRBD1 matching over 7 bases. The receptor's source is a man aged 45-65 years with active COVID-19. Sequences were obtained from peripheral blood. CDR3 region: CAIRGDSPQETQYF. CDR3 sequence (DNA): TGTGCCATCAGAGGGGACAGCCCCCAAGAGACCCAGTACTTC.